The next 26 T cell receptor beta chains were all read from a single sample in a study of radiotherapy plus CTLA-4 blockade in lung cancer. The data were produced by immunoSEQ multiplex PCR, yet TCRdb's version contains in-frame clones alone and is incomplete. Of about 23,000 clones in the sample, less than 80% were seen once. The sequencing here drew on peripheral blood, taken from a patient treated with radiotherapy plus ipilimumab. Every receptor here comes from a human donor with non-small cell lung cancer whose response to radiotherapy plus ipilimumab could not be evaluated.

This clone was recorded once. J is TRBJ2-7 and V is TRBV7-8; perhaps TRBD1 as D (6 bases). The CDR3 spans 16 residues. With 3 bases removed from V and 0 bases from J, the gap between germline ends came to 15 bases. Germline V lookup: CDR1 SGHVS, CDR2 FQNEAQ. In nucleotides, the CDR3 is TGTGCCAGCAGCTTTGGAAATCAGGGGAACTCCTACGAGCAGTACTTC. It codes for CASSFGNQGNSYEQYF.

The V gene is TRBV29-1, the J gene TRBJ2-1, with unresolved D. V was trimmed by 8 bases and J by 9 bases, leaving 14 bases between them. The CDR3 has 11 amino acids. The germline V gene encodes CDR1 SQVTM and CDR2 ANQGSEA. The CDR3 is CSSSSLGEQFF. In DNA, the CDR3 is TGCAGCTCCTCGAGCCTAGGTGAGCAGTTCTTC.

The chain couples TRBV30 to TRBJ1-5; tentatively, D is TRBD1 (6 bases). The V gene's germline CDR1 is GTSNPN and CDR2 SVGIG (reference sequence). The CDR3 extends over 13 amino acids. The V and J ends lost 5 bases and 7 bases respectively, with 15 bases between them. DNA of the CDR3: TGTGCCTGGGGTCACAGGGAGGGCCAGCCCCAGCATTTT. As protein: CAWGHREGQPQHF.

The V and J genes are TRBV6-5 and TRBJ2-5; a weak D match, TRBD2 (7 bases). Trimming shortened V by 6 bases and J by 2 bases, and 16 bases separated the two germline ends. CDR1 MNHEY and CDR2 SVGAGI come from the germline V gene. The CDR3 contains 15 residues. The CDR3 bases are TGTGCCAGCAGCAGTCGGGGGGCAGGTCAAGAGACCCAGTACTTC. The encoded protein is CASSSRGAGQETQYF.

The chain has TRBV10-2 and TRBJ2-7; 9 bases line up with TRBD1. Germline V gene lookup returns CDR1 WSHSY and CDR2 SAAADI. V lost 3 bases and J lost 5; bases outside the gene matches: 11. The CDR3 runs to 16 residues. CDR3 amino acids: CASSDPGTGPSDEQYF. CDR3 DNA: TGCGCCAGCAGTGATCCCGGGACAGGGCCTTCGGACGAGCAGTACTTC.

The chain joins TRBV2 to TRBJ1-5; tentatively, D is TRBD1 (6 bases). Germline CDR1 and CDR2: SNHLY and FYNNEI. The CDR3 covers 14 residues. Trimming cost V 9 bases and J 3 bases, with 15 bases left between them. In DNA form, the CDR3 reads TGTGCCAGTGGGGGGGACACCTTCAATCAGCCCCAGCATTTT. Translating gives CASGGDTFNQPQHF.

The genes are TRBV4-3 and TRBJ2-7; D possibly corresponds to TRBD2 (5 bases). The ends were cut back, 1 base at V and 6 bases at J, with 13 bases in the middle. The length of the CDR3 is 14 residues. Germline loops: CDR1 LGHNA, CDR2 YSLEER. The CDR3 region has the DNA TGCGCCAGCAGCCAAGGGCTAGCAAGTAGCGAGCAGTACTTC. It translates to CASSQGLASSEQYF.

The chain uses TRBV6-6 and TRBJ2-1; D is perhaps TRBD1 (6 bases). Trimming stripped 0 bases from V and 7 bases from J, with 16 bases between. This CDR3 is 16 amino acids long. Germline CDR1 reads MNHNY; CDR2 reads SVGAGI (reference sequence). The DNA of the CDR3 is TGTGCCAGCAGTTACTCGTTGGGGGCAGAAGGGAATGAGCAGTTCTTC. Its protein product is CASSYSLGAEGNEQFF.

This clone has more than one count but fewer than ten. Here the CDR3 reads CASALGVNTGELFF. Written as DNA, the CDR3 is TGTGCTAGTGCCTTAGGGGTGAACACCGGGGAGCTGTTTTTT. The chain is built from TRBV12-5 and TRBJ2-2, with D possibly matching TRBD1 (5 bases). V was cut by 7 bases and J by 1 base, with 10 bases left in between. Germline V CDR1 and CDR2: LGHNT, FRNRAP. The CDR3 runs to 14 residues. The variable domain in full, completed from reference TRBV12-5 and TRBJ2-2, reads DARVTQTPRHKVTEMGQEVTMRCQPILGHNTVFWYRQTMMQGLELLAYFRNRAPLDDSGMPKDRFSAEMPDATLATLKIQPSEPRDSAVYFCASALGVNTGELFFGEGSRLTVL.

The chain uses TRBV5-6 and TRBJ2-2; 9 bases match TRBD2. With 1 base clipped from V and 4 bases from J, the junction kept 2 bases outside the gene matches. The CDR3 length is 15 residues. Germline assignment: CDR1 SGHDT and CDR2 YYEEEE. DNA of the CDR3: TGTGCCAGCAGCTTGCGCGGGAGGGGCACCGGGGAGCTGTTTTTT. It translates to CASSLRGRGTGELFF.

The chain links TRBV19 to TRBJ2-5, with D possibly matching TRBD1 (6 bases). The CDR3 length is 13 residues. V was cut by 6 bases and J by 5 bases, with 13 bases left in between. Germline V gene lookup returns CDR1 LNHDA and CDR2 SQIVND (reference sequence). The CDR3, as DNA: TGTGCCAGTAGGGACAGTGCCTTGGAGACCCAGTACTTC. This encodes CASRDSALETQYF.

J is TRBJ1-2 and V is TRBV19; 7 positions match TRBD1. This CDR3 region has 16 residues. The V gene end was trimmed by 5 bases and the J gene end by 3 bases; junction bases not matched to a gene: 12. The germline CDR1 and CDR2 sequences are LNHDA and SQIVND (reference sequence). CDR3 DNA sequence: TGTGCCAGTAGTCGGCCTCGACAGGGATTCGACTATGGCTACACCTTC. Protein sequence: CASSRPRQGFDYGYTF. Complete variable domain (other parts from reference TRBV19 and TRBJ1-2): DGGITQSPKYLFRKEGQNVTLSCEQNLNHDAMYWYRQDPGQGLRLIYYSQIVNDFQKGDIAEGYSVSREKKESFPLTVTSAQKNPTAFYLCASSRPRQGFDYGYTFGSGTRLTVV.

The gene calls are TRBV10-3 and TRBJ2-7; D perhaps matches TRBD2 (5 bases). Trimming stripped 7 bases from V and 7 bases from J, with 17 bases between. Germline values: CDR1 ENHRY, CDR2 SYGVKD. The CDR3 runs to 13 residues. The CDR3, as DNA: TGTGCCATCACGAGGGCACCCCGGGTGGAGCAGTACTTC. It yields the protein CAITRAPRVEQYF.

The V and J genes are TRBV27 and TRBJ2-7, with 8 bases identical to TRBD2. This CDR3 is 13 amino acids long. CDR1 and CDR2 from the germline V gene are MNHEY and SMNVEV (reference sequence). Germline trimming cut 5 bases from V and 7 bases from J; bases unmatched to any gene: 7. The CDR3 sequence: CASSPTSVWEQYF. The CDR3 nucleotides are TGTGCCAGCAGTCCGACTAGCGTCTGGGAGCAGTACTTC.

The gene calls are TRBV11-2 and TRBJ2-7; weak D call: TRBD2 (6 bases). The V and J ends lost 1 base and 0 bases respectively, with 13 bases between them. The CDR3 is 16 amino acids. CDR1 is SGHAT and CDR2 is FQNNGV in the germline V gene. The CDR3 bases are TGTGCCAGCAGCTTAGCGATTAGCGGCTACTCCTACGAGCAGTACTTC. It encodes CASSLAISGYSYEQYF.

The V and J genes are TRBV27 and TRBJ2-1, with 14 bases lining up with TRBD2. The CDR3 extends over 15 amino acids. Germline trimming cut 6 bases from V and 9 bases from J; bases unmatched to any gene: 7. Germline lookup yields CDR1 MNHEY and CDR2 SMNVEV (reference sequence). The CDR3 is CASSRLAGGPGEQFF. In DNA, the CDR3 is TGTGCCAGCAGCCGACTAGCGGGAGGGCCAGGTGAGCAGTTCTTC.

This clone has a single count. V usage is TRBV5-4 and J usage is TRBJ1-5; D perhaps matches TRBD1 (6 bases). Germline loops: CDR1 SGHNT, CDR2 YYREEE (reference sequence). Trimming took off 4 bases at V and 5 bases at J, with 10 bases between the two ends. This CDR3 region has 13 residues. CDR3 nucleotides: TGTGCCAGCAGCGCCGCAGGGGATCAGCCCCAGCATTTT. Protein product: CASSAAGDQPQHF.

The CDR3 reads CASSFGVDTQYF. Here the CDR3 DNA reads TGTGCCAGCAGTTTCGGAGTAGATACGCAGTATTTT. The chain carries TRBV27 and TRBJ2-3; D is unresolved. Between the trimmed V and J ends, which lost 3 bases and 5 bases, there was a span of 6 bases. Germline assignment: CDR1 MNHEY and CDR2 SMNVEV (reference sequence). The CDR3 spans 12 residues.

V and J are TRBV2 and TRBJ2-1; 8 positions match TRBD2. Trimming removed 6 bases from V and 4 bases from J; junction bases left unmatched: 5. The CDR3 contains 14 residues. From germline, CDR1 is SNHLY and CDR2 FYNNEI. The CDR3 loop reads CASRVTSAYNEQFF. The CDR3 DNA sequence: TGTGCCAGCAGAGTGACTAGCGCTTACAATGAGCAGTTCTTC.

The chain is built from TRBV28 and TRBJ2-4, with 14 bases fitting TRBD2. The CDR3 covers 15 residues. Trimming at V came to 7 bases and at J to 7 bases, leaving 6 bases not matched to a gene. CDR1 is MDHEN, CDR2 SYDVKM, per germline. The CDR3 sequence: CASTGLAGDLNIQYF. The CDR3 nucleotides are TGTGCCAGCACGGGACTAGCGGGAGATTTGAACATTCAGTACTTC.

The chain carries TRBV5-4 and TRBJ1-2, with D tentatively TRBD1 (6 bases). Per the germline V gene, CDR1 is SGHNT and CDR2 is YYREEE (reference sequence). V lost 4 bases and J 3 bases, leaving 16 bases between the germline ends. CDR3 length equals 15 residues. In DNA, the CDR3 is TGTGCCAGCAGCGCCAGTCAGGGGCGAGACTATGGCTACACCTTC. Translating gives CASSASQGRDYGYTF.

The rearrangement joins TRBV6-5 to TRBJ1-1; possibly TRBD1 for D (5 bases). This CDR3 is 16 amino acids long. V lost 2 bases and J lost 1, with 14 bases in between. From germline, CDR1 is MNHEY and CDR2 SVGAGI. The CDR3 DNA follows: TGTGCCAGCAGTTACAGACAGACAAAATCGAACACTGAAGCTTTCTTT. Its protein product is CASSYRQTKSNTEAFF.

The V and J genes are TRBV5-4 and TRBJ2-6, with D perhaps TRBD1 (6 bases). Germline V gene data show CDR1 as SGHNT and CDR2 as YYREEE (reference sequence). Trimming shortened V by 4 bases and J by 1 base, and 9 bases separated the two germline ends. The CDR3 covers 15 residues. In DNA form, the CDR3 reads TGTGCCAGCAGCCGCACAGGGTCTGGGGCCAACGTCCTGACTTTC. Protein product: CASSRTGSGANVLTF.

This clone was found a few times. The gene calls are TRBV7-2 and TRBJ2-2, with 16 bases matching TRBD2. The CDR3 sequence is 19 residues long. The V gene end was trimmed by 5 bases and the J gene end by 6 bases; junction bases not matched to a gene: 12. Germline CDR1 SGHTA, CDR2 FQGNSA. This chain's CDR3 is CASSPSGTSGRARSGELFF. The CDR3 DNA reads as TGTGCCAGCAGCCCCTCCGGGACTAGCGGGAGGGCCCGGTCCGGGGAGCTGTTTTTT. Together with reference TRBV7-2 and TRBJ2-2, the CDR3 gives the full variable domain: GAGVSQSPSNKVTEKGKDVELRCDPISGHTALYWYRQSLGQGLEFLIYFQGNSAPDKSGLPSDRFSAERTGGSVSTLTIQRTQQEDSAVYLCASSPSGTSGRARSGELFFGEGSRLTVL.

The chain has TRBV5-4 and TRBJ2-2, with 7 bases matching TRBD2. CDR1 and CDR2 from the germline V gene are SGHNT and YYREEE (reference sequence). The V segment lost 0 bases and the J segment 6 bases; nucleotides outside the gene matches: 14. The CDR3 is 18 residues long. The DNA for the CDR3 is TGTGCCAGCAGCTTGGCCATGGGTGCGGGAGCAAAAGCCGGGGAGCTGTTTTTT. It codes for CASSLAMGAGAKAGELFF.

The chain joins TRBV10-1 to TRBJ2-7; TRBD1 matches at 8 bases. This CDR3 comprises 14 residues. The germline V gene has CDR1 WNHNN and CDR2 SYGVQD (reference sequence). Losses at the gene ends were 5 bases for V and 9 bases for J; bases not matched to a gene: 12. CDR3 sequence (DNA): TGCGCCAGCAGTCTGGACAGGGCCAGACCGCGGCAGTACTTC. Translating it yields CASSLDRARPRQYF.